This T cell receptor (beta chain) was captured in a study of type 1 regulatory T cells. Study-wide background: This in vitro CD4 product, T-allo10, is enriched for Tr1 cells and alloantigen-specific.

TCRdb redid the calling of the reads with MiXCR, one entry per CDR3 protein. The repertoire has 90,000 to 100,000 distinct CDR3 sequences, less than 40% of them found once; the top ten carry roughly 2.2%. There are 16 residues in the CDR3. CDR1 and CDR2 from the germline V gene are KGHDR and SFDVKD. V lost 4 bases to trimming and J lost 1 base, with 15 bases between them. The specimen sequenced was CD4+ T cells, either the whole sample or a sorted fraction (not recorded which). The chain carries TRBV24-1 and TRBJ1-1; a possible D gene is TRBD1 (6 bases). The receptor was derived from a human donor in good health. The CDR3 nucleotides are TGTGCCACCAGTGAGATACAGGGAGCCAGGAACACTGAAGCTTTCTTT. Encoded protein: CATSEIQGARNTEAFF.